Presented here are 23 T cell receptor beta chains from one specimen sequenced in a study of T-cell memory formation after mild COVID-19. TCRdb reprocessed the 5' RACE reads with MiXCR, giving one entry per CDR3 protein. The data show under 400,000 distinct CDR3 sequences, with approximately 29% seen just once and roughly 14% held by the top ten. Sequences were obtained from PBMCs or a T cell subset sorted from them (not recorded which). These receptors originate from an adult woman who had mild COVID-19 (a few samples of this study predate the infection). Cell type and time point are not known.

This clonotype was seen a few times. The chain combines TRBV7-9 with TRBJ2-1; D call uncertain. Germline CDR1 SEHNR, CDR2 FQNEAQ (reference sequence). The ends were cut back, 2 bases at V and 5 bases at J, with 13 bases in the middle. The CDR3 loop spans 15 amino acids. The CDR3 coding sequence is TGTGCCAGCAGCTTAATTCTCGGGCGGAACAATGAGCAGTTCTTC. It encodes CASSLILGRNNEQFF.

This clonotype was picked up a small number of times. V and J are TRBV12-3 or TRBV12-4 and TRBJ1-5; D not certain. The CDR3 is 12 residues long. Trimming took 5 bases from V and 9 from J, leaving 11 bases between them. The CDR3 here is CASSPGPGPQHF. In DNA, the CDR3 is TGTGCCAGCAGTCCGGGCCCCGGGCCCCAGCATTTT.

The chain recombines TRBV5-6 with TRBJ1-1, with D unresolved. CDR1 is SGHDT, CDR2 YYEEEE, per germline. Trimming took 1 base from V and 7 from J, leaving 20 bases between them. The CDR3 has 16 residues. CDR3 in amino acids: CASSLKMGLNNDEAFF. The CDR3 DNA is TGTGCCAGCAGCTTGAAAATGGGGTTAAACAACGATGAAGCTTTCTTT.

Many counts were recorded for this clonotype. The CDR3: CSAGKAGGSDEQFF. The CDR3 nucleotides are TGCAGTGCCGGAAAAGCGGGAGGTAGCGATGAGCAGTTCTTC. The rearrangement links TRBV20-1 to TRBJ2-1, with 9 bases lining up with TRBD2. Germline V lookup: CDR1 DFQATT, CDR2 SNEGSKA (reference sequence). This CDR3 has 14 amino acids. Losses at the gene ends were 6 bases for V and 8 bases for J; bases not matched to a gene: 11.

Comment on this clonotype: The junction and the germline gene differ at one end; a read error may be behind it. The V gene is TRBV5-1, the J gene TRBJ1-2; the match to TRBD1 covers 9 bases. Per germline, CDR1 SGHRS and CDR2 YFSETQ. The CDR3 has 17 amino acids. The CDR3 DNA reads TGTGCCAGCAGCTCGCCGGTGGGACAGGGAGAGTTGTATGGCTACACCTTC. It specifies CASSSPVGQGELYGYTF.

The rearrangement uses TRBV5-6 and TRBJ2-1, with D perhaps matching TRBD2 (7 bases). Germline V gene data show CDR1 as SGHDT and CDR2 as YYEEEE. This CDR3 contains 15 residues. Trimming took 4 bases from V and 5 from J, leaving 16 bases between them. In nucleotides, the CDR3 is TGTGCCAGCAGCCCTTTAGAGGGGGGGGACAATGAGCAGTTCTTC. This translates into CASSPLEGGDNEQFF. Together with reference TRBV5-6 and TRBJ2-1, the CDR3 gives the full variable domain: DAGVTQSPTHLIKTRGQQVTLRCSPKSGHDTVSWYQQALGQGPQFIFQYYEEEERQRGNFPDRFSGHQFPNYSSELNVNALLLGDSALYLCASSPLEGGDNEQFFGPGTRLTVL.

V gene TRBV6-5 combines with J gene TRBJ1-4, with TRBD1 matching 10 bases. The CDR3 runs 15 residues. V shed 6 bases, J shed 5 bases, and the junction held 6 bases outside the gene matches. Looked up from germline, CDR1 is MNHEY and CDR2 is SVGAGI. The CDR3 DNA is TGTGCCAGCAGGGAATGGGGACAGGGGAATGAAAAACTGTTTTTT. This gives the protein CASREWGQGNEKLFF.

The chain uses TRBV20-1 and TRBJ1-1; TRBD1 matches 8 bases. Trimming took 6 bases from V and 4 from J; bases not matched to a gene: 13. From germline, CDR1 is DFQATT and CDR2 SNEGSKA (reference sequence). The CDR3 spans 15 residues. The CDR3 region has the DNA TGCAGTGCCAAGCCGCCAGGGGGCGCGACCACTGAAGCTTTCTTT. The encoded protein is CSAKPPGGATTEAFF.

The table lists this clonotype with many counts. The chain is built from TRBV6-4 and TRBJ1-1, with D maybe TRBD1 (6 bases). The CDR3 runs to 14 residues. Germline V gene data show CDR1 as MRHNA and CDR2 as SNTAGT. V lost 4 bases, J lost 5 bases, and 14 bases lay in between. The CDR3 protein is CASSVLGGATEAFF. CDR3 DNA: TGTGCCAGCAGTGTGCTAGGGGGGGCTACTGAAGCTTTCTTT.

This clonotype was seen a few times. The chain employs TRBV2 and TRBJ1-5, with 8 bases fitting TRBD1. The germline V gene encodes CDR1 SNHLY and CDR2 FYNNEI. The CDR3 sequence is 18 residues long. J was trimmed by 1 base and V by 2 bases; bases with no gene match: 10. CDR3 nucleotides: TGTGCCAGCAGTGAAATAACAGGGGGAACTGTCAGCAATCAGCCCCAGCATTTT. Its protein is CASSEITGGTVSNQPQHF.

The chain has TRBV3-1 and TRBJ2-5, with 8 bases lining up with TRBD1. This CDR3 spans 14 amino acids. Germline V gene data show CDR1 as LGHDT and CDR2 as YNNKEL (reference sequence). The J segment lost 5 bases and the V segment lost 4 bases, leaving 6 bases of the junction unmatched. CDR3 sequence: CASSRQGPAETQYF. The CDR3 DNA sequence: TGTGCCAGCAGCCGACAGGGGCCCGCGGAGACCCAGTACTTC.

This clonotype has more than one count but fewer than ten. This chain connects TRBV20-1 to TRBJ2-7; D ambiguous. The V and J ends lost 4 bases and 0 bases respectively, with 16 bases between them. This CDR3 spans 15 amino acids. The V gene's germline CDR1 is DFQATT and CDR2 SNEGSKA (reference sequence). The CDR3 sequence: CSAINQIYGSYEQYF. DNA of the CDR3: TGCAGTGCTATAAACCAGATTTATGGCTCCTACGAGCAGTACTTC.

The chain carries TRBV11-2 and TRBJ2-1, with TRBD1 matching 10 bases. The CDR3 extends over 13 amino acids. The V and J ends lost 6 bases and 7 bases, in that order; junction bases with no gene match: 3. Germline values: CDR1 SGHAT, CDR2 FQNNGV. CDR3 amino acids: CASRRQGANEQFF. DNA for the CDR3: TGTGCCAGCAGGAGACAGGGGGCTAATGAGCAGTTCTTC.

J is TRBJ1-5 and V is TRBV15; the match to TRBD1 covers 8 bases. Trimming removed 3 bases from V and 6 bases from J; junction bases left unmatched: 4. The CDR3 extends over 14 amino acids. Germline V gene sequence: CDR1 LNHNV, CDR2 YYDKDF (reference sequence). This CDR3 is CATSRDRDGQPQHF. CDR3 bases: TGTGCCACCAGCAGGGACAGGGATGGTCAGCCCCAGCATTTT.

The gene calls are TRBV7-2 and TRBJ2-3, with TRBD2 matching 13 bases. The germline V gene has CDR1 SGHTA and CDR2 FQGNSA. V was pared by 10 bases and J by 8 bases, with 6 bases of the junction left unmatched. This CDR3 has 13 residues. CDR3 sequence: CATRTSGSTTQYF. The CDR3 region has the DNA TGTGCCACCCGGACTAGCGGGAGCACTACGCAGTATTTT.

The J gene is TRBJ1-2, the V gene TRBV12-3 or TRBV12-4, with 8 bases lining up with TRBD1. The CDR3 contains 14 residues. Trimming at V came to 3 bases and at J to 7 bases, leaving 7 bases not matched to a gene. CDR3 nucleotide sequence: TGTGCCAGCAGTTTCAGTGACAGGGGAGGTGGCTACACCTTC. Protein: CASSFSDRGGGYTF.

This clonotype turned up a few times. The rearrangement links TRBV18 to TRBJ2-7; maybe TRBD1 (6 bases). Trimming removed 1 base from V and 2 bases from J, with 15 bases in between. The germline V gene has CDR1 KGHSH and CDR2 LQKENI. The CDR3 length is 16 residues. The CDR3 nucleotides read TGTGCCAGCTCACCACGTCCGGGACAAACTACCTACGAGCAGTACTTC. Encoded protein: CASSPRPGQTTYEQYF.

The CDR3 spells CASRSLGSPSKEQFF. The CDR3 DNA reads as TGTGCCAGTAGATCCTTAGGTAGTCCTTCGAAGGAGCAGTTCTTC. V gene TRBV19 combines with J gene TRBJ2-1; D remains ambiguous. The CDR3 has 15 residues. Germline lookup yields CDR1 LNHDA and CDR2 SQIVND (reference sequence). The ends were cut back, 6 bases at V and 10 bases at J, with 22 bases in the middle.

The chain is built from TRBV4-1 and TRBJ1-4; no definite D call. This CDR3 has 16 amino acids. Germline V gene lookup returns CDR1 MGHRA and CDR2 YSYEKL. The V and J ends lost 6 bases and 0 bases respectively, with 14 bases between them. CDR3 sequence reads: CASRQTTAATNEKLFF. The DNA of the CDR3 is TGCGCCAGCAGACAGACTACAGCAGCAACTAATGAAAAACTGTTTTTT.

The V call is TRBV4-3, the J call TRBJ2-3, with D perhaps TRBD2 (6 bases). V lost 4 bases and J 0 bases, leaving 14 bases between the germline ends. This CDR3 is 16 amino acids long. CDR1 and CDR2 from the germline V gene are LGHNA and YSLEER. This chain's CDR3 is CASSPWGGVSTDTQYF. The CDR3 coding sequence is TGCGCCAGCAGCCCATGGGGCGGGGTTAGCACAGATACGCAGTATTTT.

The gene calls are TRBV20-1 and TRBJ1-4; tentative D call: TRBD1 (6 bases). Germline CDR1 reads DFQATT; CDR2 reads SNEGSKA (reference sequence). The CDR3 consists of 13 residues. V was pared by 3 bases and J by 8 bases, with 13 bases between. This CDR3 reads CSARMGAGEKLFF. The CDR3 DNA reads as TGCAGTGCTAGGATGGGGGCAGGAGAAAAACTGTTTTTT.

The chain couples TRBV19 to TRBJ2-2; D is uncertain. V shed 4 bases and J shed 7 bases, with 16 bases lying between them. The CDR3 is 15 residues long. Germline V gene lookup returns CDR1 LNHDA and CDR2 SQIVND (reference sequence). The CDR3 region has the DNA TGTGCCAGTAGTACGGGCCCGGGTGTTCTCGGGGAGCTGTTTTTT. It specifies CASSTGPGVLGELFF.

This clonotype was counted a few times. The chain joins TRBV5-1 to TRBJ2-5; D is ambiguous. CDR1 and CDR2 from the germline V gene are SGHRS and YFSETQ. Trimming took 9 bases from V and 5 from J, leaving 5 bases between them. The CDR3 extends over 9 amino acids. The CDR3 sequence: CAKRETQYF. CDR3 coding DNA: TGCGCCAAAAGGGAGACCCAGTACTTC.